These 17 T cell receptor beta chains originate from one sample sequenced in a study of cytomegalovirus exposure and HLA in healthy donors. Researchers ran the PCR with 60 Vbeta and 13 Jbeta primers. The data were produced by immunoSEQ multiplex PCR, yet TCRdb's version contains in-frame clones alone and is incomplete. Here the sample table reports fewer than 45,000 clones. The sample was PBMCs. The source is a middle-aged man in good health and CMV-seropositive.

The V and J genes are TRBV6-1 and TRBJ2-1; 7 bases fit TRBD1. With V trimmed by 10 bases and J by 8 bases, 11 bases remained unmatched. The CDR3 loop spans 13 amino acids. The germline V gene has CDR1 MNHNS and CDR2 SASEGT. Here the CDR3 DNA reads TGTGCCACCTCGGTCCAAGGGGGCGATGAGCAGTTCTTC. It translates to CATSVQGGDEQFF.

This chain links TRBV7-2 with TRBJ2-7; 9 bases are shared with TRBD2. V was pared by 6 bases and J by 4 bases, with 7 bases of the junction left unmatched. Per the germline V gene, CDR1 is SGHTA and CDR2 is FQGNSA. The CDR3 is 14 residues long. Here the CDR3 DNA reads TGTGCCAGCAGATCAGGTGCGGGAGGGTACGAGCAGTACTTC. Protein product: CASRSGAGGYEQYF.

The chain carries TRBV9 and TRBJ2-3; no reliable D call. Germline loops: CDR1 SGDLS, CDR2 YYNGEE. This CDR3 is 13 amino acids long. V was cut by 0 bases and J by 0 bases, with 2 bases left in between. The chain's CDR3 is CASSVASTDTQYF. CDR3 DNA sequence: TGTGCCAGCAGCGTAGCTAGCACAGATACGCAGTATTTT.

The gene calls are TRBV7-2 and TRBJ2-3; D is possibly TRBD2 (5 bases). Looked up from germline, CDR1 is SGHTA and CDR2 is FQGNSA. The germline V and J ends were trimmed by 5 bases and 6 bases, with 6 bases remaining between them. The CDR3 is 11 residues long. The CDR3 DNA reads TGTGCCAGCAGCCGAGGGGATACGCAGTATTTT. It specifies CASSRGDTQYF.

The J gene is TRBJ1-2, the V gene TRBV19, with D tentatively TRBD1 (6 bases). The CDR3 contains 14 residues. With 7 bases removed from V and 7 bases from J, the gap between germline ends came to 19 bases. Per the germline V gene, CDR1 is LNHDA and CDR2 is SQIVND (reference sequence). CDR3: CASTPRGGARGYTF. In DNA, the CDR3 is TGTGCCAGTACGCCCCGGGGGGGGGCGCGTGGCTACACCTTC.

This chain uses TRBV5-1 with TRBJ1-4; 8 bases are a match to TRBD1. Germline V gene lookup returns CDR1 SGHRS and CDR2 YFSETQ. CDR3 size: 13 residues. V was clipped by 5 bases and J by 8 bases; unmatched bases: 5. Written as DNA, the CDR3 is TGCGCCAGCAGTTATACAGGGGGGGAAAAACTGTTTTTT. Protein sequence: CASSYTGGEKLFF.

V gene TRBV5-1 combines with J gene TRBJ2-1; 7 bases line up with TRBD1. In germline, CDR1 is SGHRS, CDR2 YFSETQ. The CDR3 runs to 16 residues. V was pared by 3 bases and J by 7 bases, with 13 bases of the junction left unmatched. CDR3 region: CASSSQVGTAPNEQFF. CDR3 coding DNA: TGCGCCAGCAGCTCTCAGGTTGGGACAGCGCCAAATGAGCAGTTCTTC.

The CDR3 nucleotides are TGTGCCTGGAGTGTAAACAGAGACTACGAGCAGTACTTC. Translation gives CAWSVNRDYEQYF. The genes are TRBV30 and TRBJ2-7, with D uncertain. The CDR3 loop spans 13 amino acids. Germline V CDR1 and CDR2: GTSNPN, SVGIG (reference sequence). The ends were cut back, 0 bases at V and 3 bases at J, with 9 bases in the middle. Full variable domain (remainder filled in from reference TRBV30 and TRBJ2-7): SQTIHQWPATLVQPVGSPLSLECTVEGTSNPNLYWYRQAAGRGLQLLFYSVGIGQISSEVPQNLSASRPQDRQFILSSKKLLLSDSGFYLCAWSVNRDYEQYFGPGTRLTVT.

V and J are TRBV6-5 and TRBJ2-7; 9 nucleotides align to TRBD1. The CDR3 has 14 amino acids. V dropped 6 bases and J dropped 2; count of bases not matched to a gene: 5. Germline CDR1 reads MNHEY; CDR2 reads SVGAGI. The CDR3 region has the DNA TGTGCCAGCAGCTCCGGGACAGGGACCTACGAGCAGTACTTC. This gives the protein CASSSGTGTYEQYF.

Here the CDR3 reads CASRPDIDNPSYTF. As DNA, the CDR3 is TGTGCCAGCAGGCCCGACATCGACAATCCAAGCTACACCTTC. The chain employs TRBV6-4 and TRBJ1-2; D remains unclear. Germline CDR1 MRHNA, CDR2 SNTAGT. There are 14 residues in the CDR3. The V and J ends lost 6 bases and 9 bases respectively, with 20 bases between them.

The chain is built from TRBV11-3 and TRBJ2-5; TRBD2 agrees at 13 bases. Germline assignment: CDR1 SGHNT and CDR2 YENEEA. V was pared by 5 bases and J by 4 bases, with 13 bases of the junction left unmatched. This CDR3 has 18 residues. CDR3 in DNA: TGTGCCAGCAGCCGTGAGGCGGGGACTAGCGGGGCCTCAGAGACCCAGTACTTC. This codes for CASSREAGTSGASETQYF.

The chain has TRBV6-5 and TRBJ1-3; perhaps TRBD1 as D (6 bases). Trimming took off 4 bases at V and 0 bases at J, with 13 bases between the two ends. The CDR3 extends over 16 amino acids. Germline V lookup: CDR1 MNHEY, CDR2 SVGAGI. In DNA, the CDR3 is TGTGCCAGCAGTTTAAGACAGGATCGCTCTGGAAACACCATATATTTT. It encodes CASSLRQDRSGNTIYF.

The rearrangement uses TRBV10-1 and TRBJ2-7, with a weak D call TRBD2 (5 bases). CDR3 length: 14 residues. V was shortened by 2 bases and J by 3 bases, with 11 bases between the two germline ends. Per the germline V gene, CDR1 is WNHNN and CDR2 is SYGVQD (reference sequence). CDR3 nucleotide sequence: TGCGCCAGCAGTGAGGAGGGAGAGCTCTACGAGCAGTACTTC. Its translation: CASSEEGELYEQYF.

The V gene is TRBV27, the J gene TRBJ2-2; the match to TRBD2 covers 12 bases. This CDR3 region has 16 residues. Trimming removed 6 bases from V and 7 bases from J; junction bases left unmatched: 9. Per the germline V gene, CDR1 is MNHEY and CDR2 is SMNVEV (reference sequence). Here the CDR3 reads CASSSGLAGWGGELFF. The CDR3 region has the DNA TGTGCCAGCAGCTCAGGACTAGCGGGATGGGGCGGGGAGCTGTTTTTT.

The CDR3 DNA is TGTGCCAGCAGCTGGGGGGCGGGGGCGACCTCTGGGGCCAACGTCCTGACTTTC. Translated, it gives CASSWGAGATSGANVLTF. The chain employs TRBV7-9 and TRBJ2-6, with D tentatively TRBD2 (7 bases). The V end was cut by 4 bases, the J end by 0 bases, with 16 bases between. The germline V gene encodes CDR1 SEHNR and CDR2 FQNEAQ (reference sequence). The CDR3 is made up of 18 amino acids.

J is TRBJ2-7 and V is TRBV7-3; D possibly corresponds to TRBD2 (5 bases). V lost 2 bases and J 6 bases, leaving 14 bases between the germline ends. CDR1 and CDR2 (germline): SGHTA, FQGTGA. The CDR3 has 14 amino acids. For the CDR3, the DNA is TGTGCCAGCAGCTTATCAGGTCCCCGGGGCGAGCAGTACTTC. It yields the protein CASSLSGPRGEQYF.

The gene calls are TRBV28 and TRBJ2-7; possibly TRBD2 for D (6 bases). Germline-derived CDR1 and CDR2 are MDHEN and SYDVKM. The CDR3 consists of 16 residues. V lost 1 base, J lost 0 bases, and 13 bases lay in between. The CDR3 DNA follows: TGTGCCAGCAGTTTATCAACTAGCCTACCCTCCTACGAGCAGTACTTC. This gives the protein CASSLSTSLPSYEQYF.